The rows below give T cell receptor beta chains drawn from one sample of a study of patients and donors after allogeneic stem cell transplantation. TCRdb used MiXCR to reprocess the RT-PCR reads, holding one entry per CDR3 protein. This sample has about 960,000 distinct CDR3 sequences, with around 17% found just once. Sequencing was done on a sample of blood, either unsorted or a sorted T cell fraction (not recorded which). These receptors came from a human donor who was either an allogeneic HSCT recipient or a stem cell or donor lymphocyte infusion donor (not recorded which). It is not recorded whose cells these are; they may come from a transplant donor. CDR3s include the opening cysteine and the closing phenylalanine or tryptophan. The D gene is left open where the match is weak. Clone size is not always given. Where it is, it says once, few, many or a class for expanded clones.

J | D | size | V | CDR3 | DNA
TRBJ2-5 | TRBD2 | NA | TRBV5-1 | CASKLGGFEETQYF | TGCGCCAGCAAGCTCGGGGGGTTCGAAGAGACCCAGTACTTC
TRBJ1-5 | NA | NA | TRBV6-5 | CASSLGTNSNQPQHF | TGTGCCAGCAGTTTGGGCACGAATAGCAATCAGCCCCAGCATTTT
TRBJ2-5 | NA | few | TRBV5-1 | CASSPGDLAVWETQYF | TGCGCCAGCAGCCCAGGAGACCTGGCAGTTTGGGAGACCCAGTACTTC
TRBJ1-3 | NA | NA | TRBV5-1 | CASARDKAENTIYF | TGCGCCAGTGCCCGGGACAAAGCTGAAAACACCATATATTTT
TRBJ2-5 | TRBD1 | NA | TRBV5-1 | CASSMDRGRGTQYF | TGCGCCAGCAGCATGGACAGGGGGCGGGGGACCCAGTACTTC
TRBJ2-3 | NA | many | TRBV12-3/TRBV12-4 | CASSFRSYTDTQYF | TGTGCCAGCAGTTTCAGATCCTACACAGATACGCAGTATTTT
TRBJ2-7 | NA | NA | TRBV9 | CASSRNNNEQYF | TGTGCCAGCAGTAGAAATAACAACGAGCAGTACTTC
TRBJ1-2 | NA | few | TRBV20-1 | CSARYETGYGGYTF | TGCAGTGCTAGATACGAGACAGGTTATGGTGGCTACACCTTC
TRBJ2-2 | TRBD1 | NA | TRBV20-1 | CSARDRGATGELFF | TGCAGTGCCAGGGACAGGGGGGCCACCGGGGAGCTGTTTTTT
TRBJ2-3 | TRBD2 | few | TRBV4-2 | CASNSGTSGKLDTQYF | TGTGCCAGCAACTCCGGGACTAGCGGGAAACTGGATACGCAGTATTTT
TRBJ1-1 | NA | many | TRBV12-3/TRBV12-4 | CASSLGRINTEAFF | TGTGCCAGCAGTTTAGGGCGGATAAACACTGAAGCTTTCTTT
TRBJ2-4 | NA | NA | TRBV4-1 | CASRPSGGANIQYF | TGCGCCAGCAGACCTAGTGGGGGGGCGAACATTCAGTACTTC
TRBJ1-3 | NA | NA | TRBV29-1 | CSVVGRSGPPSSGNTIYF | TGCAGCGTTGTTGGACGGTCCGGTCCGCCGAGCTCTGGAAACACCATATATTTT
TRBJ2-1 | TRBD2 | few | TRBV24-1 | CATSRLGTSSYNEQFF | TGTGCCACCAGTAGGCTAGGGACTAGCTCCTACAATGAGCAGTTCTTC
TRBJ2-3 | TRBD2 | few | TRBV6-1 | CASSERGLARISTDTQYF | TGTGCCAGCAGTGAAAGGGGACTAGCGAGGATTTCCACAGATACGCAGTATTTT
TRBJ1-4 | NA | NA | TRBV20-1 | CSANEAIATNEKLFF | TGCAGTGCTAATGAGGCGATTGCAACTAATGAAAAACTGTTTTTT
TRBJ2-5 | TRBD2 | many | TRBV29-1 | CSVEKREGRETQYF | TGCAGCGTTGAAAAGCGGGAGGGCCGCGAGACCCAGTACTTC